This record concerns one TCR beta chain sequence. Antigen: not known. The sample comes from a study of CD8+CD57+ T cells in acquired aplastic anemia. Genomic DNA, serving as template, underwent TCR beta VDJ and CDR3 profiling. From the reads, TCRdb called clonotypes with MiXCR, one entry per CDR3 protein. The sample gives about 270,000 distinct CDR3 sequences, less than 85% of which show up once; over 35% is in the top ten. CD8+CD57+ cell expansion had been shown by flow cytometry in patients chosen for sequencing. At blood sampling, none of the patients had yet received therapy. Findings of the study overall: There were twenty-nine CD8+ CDR3 sequences that occurred in both patients and controls.

Germline assignment: CDR1 SEHNR and CDR2 FQNEAQ (reference sequence). This CDR3 region has 18 residues. The germline V and J ends were trimmed by 3 bases and 1 base, with 22 bases remaining between them. This rearrangement joins TRBV7-9 to TRBJ2-7, with D possibly TRBD1 on 6 matching bases. Sequenced: sorted CD4+, CD8+, or CD8+CD57+ T cells (not recorded which) from PBMCs. The receptor was derived from a human donor with aplastic anemia. This CDR3 is CASSFHRDGTTLSYEQYV. In DNA form, the CDR3 reads TGTGCCAGCAGCTTTCATAGAGACGGGACAACCCTTTCCTACGAGCAGTACGTC.